This T cell receptor beta chain is drawn from a study of shared clonotypes between healthy human individuals. Original processing methods: Quality scores were absent from the junction-only immunoSEQ sequences, so filtering differed. Profiling relied on immunoSEQ multiplex PCR, and the TCRdb table lists in-frame clones only, not all of them. The DNA gave D and trimming, while V, J and clone size come from that table. The sample comprises 600,000 to 800,000 clones, just under 75% of which are singletons, and around 1.8% rests with the top ten. Per the germline V gene, CDR1 is MNHNS and CDR2 is SASEGT. This CDR3 spans 14 amino acids. The V end lost 2 bases, the J end lost 3 bases, and 11 bases lay between the germline ends.

The sequence derives from a woman aged 25 to 39 in good health. V gene TRBV6-1 combines with J gene TRBJ2-7; possibly TRBD2 for D (6 bases). Sequencing was carried out using memory CD4+ T cells sorted from blood. Described subset: CD45RA-negative fraction. The CDR3 sequence is CASSEKGLHYEQYF. CDR3 in DNA: TGTGCCAGCAGTGAAAAAGGACTACACTACGAGCAGTACTTC.